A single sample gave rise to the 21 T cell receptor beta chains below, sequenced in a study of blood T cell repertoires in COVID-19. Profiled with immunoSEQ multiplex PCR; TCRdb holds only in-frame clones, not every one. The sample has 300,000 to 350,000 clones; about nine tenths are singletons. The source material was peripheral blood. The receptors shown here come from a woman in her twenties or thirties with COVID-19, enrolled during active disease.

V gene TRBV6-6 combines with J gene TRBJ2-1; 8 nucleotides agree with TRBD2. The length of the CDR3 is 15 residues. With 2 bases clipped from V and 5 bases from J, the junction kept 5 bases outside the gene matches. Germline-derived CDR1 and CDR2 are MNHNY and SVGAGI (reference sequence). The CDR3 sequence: CASSYTSGSNNEQFF. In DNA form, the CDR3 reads TGTGCCAGCAGTTACACTAGCGGTTCTAACAATGAGCAGTTCTTC.

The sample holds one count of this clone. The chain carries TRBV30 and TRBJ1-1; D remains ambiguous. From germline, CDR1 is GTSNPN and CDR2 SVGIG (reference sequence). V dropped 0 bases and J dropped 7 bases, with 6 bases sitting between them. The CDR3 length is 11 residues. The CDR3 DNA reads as TGTGCCTGGAGTGTACTTTATGAAGCTTTCTTT. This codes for CAWSVLYEAFF.

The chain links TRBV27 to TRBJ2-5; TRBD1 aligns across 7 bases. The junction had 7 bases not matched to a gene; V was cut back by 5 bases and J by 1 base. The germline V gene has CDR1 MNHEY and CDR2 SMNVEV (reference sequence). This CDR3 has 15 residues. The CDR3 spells CASSHRGQPQETQYF. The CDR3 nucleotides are TGTGCCAGCAGTCATCGGGGACAGCCCCAAGAGACCCAGTACTTC.

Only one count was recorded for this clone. The CDR3 DNA reads as TGTGCCAGCAGTACAGGGTCTGAAGCTTTCTTT. It translates to CASSTGSEAFF. This chain joins TRBV12-3 or TRBV12-4 and TRBJ1-1, with TRBD1 as a possible D gene (6 bases). Deletions cut 5 bases from V and 6 bases from J, with 7 bases between. The CDR3 consists of 11 residues.

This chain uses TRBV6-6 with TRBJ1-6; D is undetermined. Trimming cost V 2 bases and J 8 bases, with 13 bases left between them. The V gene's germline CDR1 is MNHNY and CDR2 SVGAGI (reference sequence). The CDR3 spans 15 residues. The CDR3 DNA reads TGTGCCAGCAGTTACGGGCCCAGGTTTGATTCACCCCTCCACTTT. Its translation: CASSYGPRFDSPLHF.

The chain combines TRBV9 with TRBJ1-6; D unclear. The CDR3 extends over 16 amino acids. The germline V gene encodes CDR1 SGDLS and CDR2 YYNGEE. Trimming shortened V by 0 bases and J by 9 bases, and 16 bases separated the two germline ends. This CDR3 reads CASSVDGEGGGSPLHF. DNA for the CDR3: TGTGCCAGCAGCGTAGATGGCGAGGGAGGAGGTTCACCCCTCCACTTT.

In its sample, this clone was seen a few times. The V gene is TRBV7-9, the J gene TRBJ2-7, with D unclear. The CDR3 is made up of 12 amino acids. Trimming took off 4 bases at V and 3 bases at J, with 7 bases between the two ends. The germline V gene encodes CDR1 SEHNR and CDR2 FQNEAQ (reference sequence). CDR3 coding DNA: TGTGCCAGCAGCTCAATACTCTACGAGCAGTACTTC. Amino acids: CASSSILYEQYF. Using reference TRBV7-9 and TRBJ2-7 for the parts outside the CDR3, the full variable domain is DTGVSQNPRHKITKRGQNVTFRCDPISEHNRLYWYRQTLGQGPEFLTYFQNEAQLEKSRLLSDRFSAERPKGSFSTLEIQRTEQGDSAMYLCASSSILYEQYFGPGTRLTVT.

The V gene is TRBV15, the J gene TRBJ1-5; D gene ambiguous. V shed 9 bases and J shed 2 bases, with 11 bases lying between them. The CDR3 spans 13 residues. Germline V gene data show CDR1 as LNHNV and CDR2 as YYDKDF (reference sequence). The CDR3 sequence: CATSEQGNQPQHF. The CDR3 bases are TGTGCCACTAGTGAGCAGGGCAATCAGCCCCAGCATTTT.

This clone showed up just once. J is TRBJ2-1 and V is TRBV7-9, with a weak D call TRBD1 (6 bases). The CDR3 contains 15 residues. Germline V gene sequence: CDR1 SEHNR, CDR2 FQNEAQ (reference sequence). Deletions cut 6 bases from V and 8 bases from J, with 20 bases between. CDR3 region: CASSHPGHRAYEQFF. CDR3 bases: TGTGCCAGCAGTCACCCGGGGCACAGGGCCTATGAGCAGTTCTTC.

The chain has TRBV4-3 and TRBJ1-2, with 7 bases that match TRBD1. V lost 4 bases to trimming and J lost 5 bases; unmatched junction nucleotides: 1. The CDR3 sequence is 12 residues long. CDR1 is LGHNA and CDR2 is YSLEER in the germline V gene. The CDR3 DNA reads TGCGCCAGCAGCCTGGGACAGTATGGCTACACCTTC. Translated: CASSLGQYGYTF.

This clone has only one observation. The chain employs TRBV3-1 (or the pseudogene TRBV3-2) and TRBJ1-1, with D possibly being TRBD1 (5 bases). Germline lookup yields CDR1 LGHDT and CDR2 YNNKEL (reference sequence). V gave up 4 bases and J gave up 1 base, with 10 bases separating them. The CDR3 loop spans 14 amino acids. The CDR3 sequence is CASSRDSRNTEAFF. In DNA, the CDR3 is TGTGCCAGCAGCCGGGACTCTAGGAACACTGAAGCTTTCTTT.

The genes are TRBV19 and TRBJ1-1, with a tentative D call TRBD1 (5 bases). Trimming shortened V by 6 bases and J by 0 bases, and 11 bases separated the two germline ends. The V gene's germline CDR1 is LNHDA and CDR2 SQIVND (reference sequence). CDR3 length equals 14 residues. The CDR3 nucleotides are TGTGCCAGTAGCCGGGGGGGTGTGAACACTGAAGCTTTCTTT. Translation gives CASSRGGVNTEAFF.

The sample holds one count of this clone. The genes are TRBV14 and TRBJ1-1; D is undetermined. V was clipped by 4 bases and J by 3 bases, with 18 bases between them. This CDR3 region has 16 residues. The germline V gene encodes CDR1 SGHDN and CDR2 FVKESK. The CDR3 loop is CASSRLLRYTDTEAFF. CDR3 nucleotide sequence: TGTGCCAGCAGCCGCCTACTCCGGTATACTGACACTGAAGCTTTCTTT.

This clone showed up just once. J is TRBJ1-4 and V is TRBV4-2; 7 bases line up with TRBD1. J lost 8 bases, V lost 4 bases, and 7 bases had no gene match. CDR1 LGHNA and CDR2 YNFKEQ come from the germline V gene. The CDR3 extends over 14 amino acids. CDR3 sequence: CASSRGGPAEKLFF. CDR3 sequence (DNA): TGTGCCAGCAGCCGAGGGGGCCCGGCAGAAAAACTGTTTTTT.

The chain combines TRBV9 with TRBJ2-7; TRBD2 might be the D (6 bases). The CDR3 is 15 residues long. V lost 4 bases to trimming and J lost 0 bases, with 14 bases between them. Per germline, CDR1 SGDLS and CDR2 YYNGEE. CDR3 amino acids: CASSIGGASSYEQYF. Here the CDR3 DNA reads TGTGCCAGCAGCATAGGCGGGGCGAGCTCCTACGAGCAGTACTTC.

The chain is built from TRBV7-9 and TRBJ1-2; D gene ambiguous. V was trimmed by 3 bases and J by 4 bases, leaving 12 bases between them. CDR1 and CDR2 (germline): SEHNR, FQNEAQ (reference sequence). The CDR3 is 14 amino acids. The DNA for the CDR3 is TGTGCCAGCAGCTTGCATAGCACTCCCTATGGCTACACCTTC. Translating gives CASSLHSTPYGYTF.

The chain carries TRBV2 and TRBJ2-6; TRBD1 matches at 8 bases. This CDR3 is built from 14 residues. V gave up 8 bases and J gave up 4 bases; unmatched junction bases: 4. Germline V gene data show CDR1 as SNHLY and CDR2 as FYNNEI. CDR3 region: CASLRQGGANVLTF. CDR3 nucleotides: TGTGCCAGCCTCCGACAGGGGGGGGCCAACGTCCTGACTTTC.

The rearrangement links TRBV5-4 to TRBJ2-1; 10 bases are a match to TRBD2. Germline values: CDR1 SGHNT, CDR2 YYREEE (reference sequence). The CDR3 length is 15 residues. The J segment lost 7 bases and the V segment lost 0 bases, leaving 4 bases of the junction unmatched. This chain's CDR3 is CASSLGAGGLNEQFF. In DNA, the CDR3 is TGTGCCAGCAGCTTGGGAGCGGGGGGGCTAAATGAGCAGTTCTTC.

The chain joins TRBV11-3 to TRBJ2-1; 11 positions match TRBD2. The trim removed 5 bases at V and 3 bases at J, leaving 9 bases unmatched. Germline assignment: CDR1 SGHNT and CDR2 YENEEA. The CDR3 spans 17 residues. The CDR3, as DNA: TGTGCCAGCAGCCAGCGACTAGCGGGGAGCCTCTACAATGAGCAGTTCTTC. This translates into CASSQRLAGSLYNEQFF. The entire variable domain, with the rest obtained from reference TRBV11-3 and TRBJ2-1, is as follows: EAGVVQSPRYKIIEKKQPVAFWCNPISGHNTLYWYLQNLGQGPELLIRYENEEAVDDSQLPKDRFSAERLKGVDSTLKIQPAELGDSAVYLCASSQRLAGSLYNEQFFGPGTRLTVL.

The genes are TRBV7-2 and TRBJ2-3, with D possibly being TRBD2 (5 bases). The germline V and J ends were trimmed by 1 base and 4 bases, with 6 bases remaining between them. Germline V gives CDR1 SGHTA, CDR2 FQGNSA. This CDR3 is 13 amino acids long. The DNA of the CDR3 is TGTGCCAGCAGCTTAGATAGCGCAGATACGCAGTATTTT. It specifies CASSLDSADTQYF. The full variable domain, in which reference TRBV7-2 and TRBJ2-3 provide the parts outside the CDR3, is GAGVSQSPSNKVTEKGKDVELRCDPISGHTALYWYRQSLGQGLEFLIYFQGNSAPDKSGLPSDRFSAERTGGSVSTLTIQRTQQEDSAVYLCASSLDSADTQYFGPGTRLTVL.

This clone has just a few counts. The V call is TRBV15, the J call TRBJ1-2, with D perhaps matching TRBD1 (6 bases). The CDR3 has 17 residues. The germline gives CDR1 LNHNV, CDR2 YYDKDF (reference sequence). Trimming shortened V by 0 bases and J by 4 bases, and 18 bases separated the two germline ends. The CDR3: CATSRESAGAPFYGYTF. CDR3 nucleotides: TGTGCCACCAGCAGAGAATCCGCGGGGGCTCCTTTCTATGGCTACACCTTC.